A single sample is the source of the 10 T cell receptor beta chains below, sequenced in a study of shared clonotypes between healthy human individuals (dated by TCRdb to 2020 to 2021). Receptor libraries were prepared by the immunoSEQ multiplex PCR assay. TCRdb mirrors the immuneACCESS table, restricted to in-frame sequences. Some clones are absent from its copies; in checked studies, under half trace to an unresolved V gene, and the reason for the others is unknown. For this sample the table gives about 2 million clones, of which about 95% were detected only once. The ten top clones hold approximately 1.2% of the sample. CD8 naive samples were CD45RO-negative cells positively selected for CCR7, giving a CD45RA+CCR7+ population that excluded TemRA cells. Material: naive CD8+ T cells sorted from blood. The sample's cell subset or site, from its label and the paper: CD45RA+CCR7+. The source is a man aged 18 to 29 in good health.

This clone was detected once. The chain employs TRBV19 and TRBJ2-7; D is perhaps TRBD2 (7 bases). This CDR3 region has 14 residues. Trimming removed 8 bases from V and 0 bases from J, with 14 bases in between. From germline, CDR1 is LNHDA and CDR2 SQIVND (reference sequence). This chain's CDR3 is CASGGASGSYEQYF. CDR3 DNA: TGTGCCAGTGGGGGGGCTAGCGGCTCCTACGAGCAGTACTTC.

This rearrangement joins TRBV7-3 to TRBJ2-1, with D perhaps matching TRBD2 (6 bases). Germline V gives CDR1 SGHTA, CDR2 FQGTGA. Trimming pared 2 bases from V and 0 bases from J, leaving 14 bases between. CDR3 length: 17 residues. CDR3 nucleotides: TGTGCCAGCAGCTTAGCCCCGGGGGATTCCTCCTACAATGAGCAGTTCTTC. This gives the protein CASSLAPGDSSYNEQFF.

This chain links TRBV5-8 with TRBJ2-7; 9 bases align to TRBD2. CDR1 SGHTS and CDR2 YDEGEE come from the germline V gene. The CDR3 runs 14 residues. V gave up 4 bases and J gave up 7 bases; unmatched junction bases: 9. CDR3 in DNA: TGTGCCAGCAGCATGGGACTAGCCTTAGGGGAGCAGTACTTC. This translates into CASSMGLALGEQYF.

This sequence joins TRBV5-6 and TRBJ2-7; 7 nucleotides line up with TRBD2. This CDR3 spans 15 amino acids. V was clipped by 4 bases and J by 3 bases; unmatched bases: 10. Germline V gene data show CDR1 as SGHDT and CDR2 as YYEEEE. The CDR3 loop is CASSRSTKRDYEQYF. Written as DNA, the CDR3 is TGTGCCAGCAGCAGATCGACTAAGCGGGACTACGAGCAGTACTTC. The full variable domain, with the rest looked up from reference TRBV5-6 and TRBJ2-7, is DAGVTQSPTHLIKTRGQQVTLRCSPKSGHDTVSWYQQALGQGPQFIFQYYEEEERQRGNFPDRFSGHQFPNYSSELNVNALLLGDSALYLCASSRSTKRDYEQYFGPGTRLTVT.

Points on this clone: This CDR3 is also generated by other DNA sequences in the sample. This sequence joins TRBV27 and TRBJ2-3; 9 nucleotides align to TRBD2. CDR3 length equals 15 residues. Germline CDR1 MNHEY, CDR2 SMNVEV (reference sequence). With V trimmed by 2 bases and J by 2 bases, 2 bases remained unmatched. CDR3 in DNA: TGTGCCAGCAGTTTACTAGCGGGAAACACAGATACGCAGTATTTT. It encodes CASSLLAGNTDTQYF.

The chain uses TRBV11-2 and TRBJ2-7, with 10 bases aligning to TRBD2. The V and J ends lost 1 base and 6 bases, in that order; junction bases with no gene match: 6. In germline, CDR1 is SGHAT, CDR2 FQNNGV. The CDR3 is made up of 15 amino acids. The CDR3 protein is CASSLGLAGWIEQYF. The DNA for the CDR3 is TGTGCCAGCAGCTTAGGACTAGCGGGTTGGATCGAGCAGTACTTC.

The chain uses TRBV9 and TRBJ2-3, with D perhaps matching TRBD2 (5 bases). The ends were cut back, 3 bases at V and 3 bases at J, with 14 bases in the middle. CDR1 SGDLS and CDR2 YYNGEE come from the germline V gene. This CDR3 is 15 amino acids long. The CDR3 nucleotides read TGTGCCAGCAGCGGCTACGGGATCTATACAGATACGCAGTATTTT. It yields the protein CASSGYGIYTDTQYF. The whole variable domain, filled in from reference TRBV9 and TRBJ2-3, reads DSGVTQTPKHLITATGQRVTLRCSPRSGDLSVYWYQQSLDQGLQFLIQYYNGEERAKGNILERFSAQQFPDLHSELNLSSLELGDSALYFCASSGYGIYTDTQYFGPGTRLTVL.

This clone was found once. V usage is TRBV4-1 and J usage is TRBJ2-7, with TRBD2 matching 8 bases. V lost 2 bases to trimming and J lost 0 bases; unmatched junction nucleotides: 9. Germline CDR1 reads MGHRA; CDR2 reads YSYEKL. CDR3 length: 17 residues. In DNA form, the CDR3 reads TGCGCCAGCAGCCAATTTTTGGCGGGGGGACCCTCCTACGAGCAGTACTTC. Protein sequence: CASSQFLAGGPSYEQYF.

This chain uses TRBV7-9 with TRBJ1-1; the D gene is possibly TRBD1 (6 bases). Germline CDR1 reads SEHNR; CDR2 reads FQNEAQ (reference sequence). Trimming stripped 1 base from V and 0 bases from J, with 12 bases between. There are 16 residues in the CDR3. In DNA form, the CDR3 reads TGTGCCAGCAGCTTAGGAGCAGGGGCGGTGAACACTGAAGCTTTCTTT. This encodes CASSLGAGAVNTEAFF.

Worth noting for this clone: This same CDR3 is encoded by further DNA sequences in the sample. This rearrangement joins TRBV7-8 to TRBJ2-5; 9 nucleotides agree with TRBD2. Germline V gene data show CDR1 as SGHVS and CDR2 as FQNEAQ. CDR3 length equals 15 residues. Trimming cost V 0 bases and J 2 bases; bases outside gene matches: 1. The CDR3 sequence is CASSLALAGQETQYF. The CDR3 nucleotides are TGTGCCAGCAGCTTAGCCCTAGCGGGGCAAGAGACCCAGTACTTC.